This is a list of T cell receptor beta chains from one sample in a study of radiation and T cells in renal cell carcinoma. The assay was immunoSEQ multiplex PCR, and TCRdb's table has in-frame clones only and misses some. The table records some 25,000 clones, more than 45% of them present only once. Here the sequenced sample was tumor tissue, taken from a patient whose treatment was nephrectomy without radiotherapy. The source is a man aged 40-55 years with renal cell carcinoma. Both conserved end residues are part of each CDR3. D genes are given only for firm matches. Rows give clone size only sometimes, using once, few, many, or a class for an expanded clone.

once,.,TRBJ1-1,TRBV6-5,TGTGCCAGCAGGCAGGACGGGGGGAGGACTGAAGCTTTCTTT,CASRQDGGRTEAFF
.,TRBD2,TRBJ2-3,TRBV19,TGTGCCAGTAGTATAGATCTAGCGGGAGGGACAGATACGCAGTATTTT,CASSIDLAGGTDTQYF
few,TRBD1,TRBJ1-2,TRBV7-9,TGTGCCAGCAGCTCCCGGGGGACAGGGGATAACTATGGCTACACCTTC,CASSSRGTGDNYGYTF
.,.,TRBJ2-2,TRBV4-3,TGCGCCAGCAGCCAAGAAAGTAGGGAGGAGGACACCGGGGAGCTGTTTTTT,CASSQESREEDTGELFF
medium-sized,.,TRBJ1-6,TRBV6-5,TGTGCCAGCAGTTACGGGGACCTAGCCCTCCACTTT,CASSYGDLALHF
.,TRBD1,TRBJ1-1,TRBV7-9,TGTGCCAGCAGCAACCGACAGGGGGCGAACACTGAAGCTTTCTTT,CASSNRQGANTEAFF
.,.,TRBJ1-2,TRBV6-5,TGTGCCAGCAGTTACAAACCGGGCGCAGACTATGGCTACACCTTC,CASSYKPGADYGYTF
medium-sized,TRBD1,TRBJ1-6,TRBV6-5,TGTGCCAGCAGTCTACAGGGGATGAATTCACCCCTCCACTTT,CASSLQGMNSPLHF
.,.,TRBJ1-1,TRBV9,TGTGCCAGCAGCGTAGGACATTCCGCCGGCACTGAAGCTTTCTTT,CASSVGHSAGTEAFF
.,.,TRBJ2-2,TRBV12-5,TGTGCTAGGCGTCGGACCGGGGAGCTGTTTTTT,CARRRTGELFF
.,TRBD1,TRBJ1-1,TRBV6-5,TGTGCCAGCAGCAGGACAGGGTTGAGGTCCACTGAAGCTTTCTTT,CASSRTGLRSTEAFF
.,.,TRBJ2-2,TRBV7-2,TGTGCCAGCAGCTTAGCGGCCGGGGAGCTGTTTTTT,CASSLAAGELFF
.,.,TRBJ2-2,TRBV6-1,TGTGCCAGCAGTCTTCGGACGGCGAACACCGGGGAGCTGTTTTTT,CASSLRTANTGELFF
.,TRBD1,TRBJ2-5,TRBV13,TGTGCCAGCAGCGGACAGGGAGACCAAGAGACCCAGTACTTC,CASSGQGDQETQYF
.,.,TRBJ1-3,TRBV10-3,TGTGCCATCAGTTTAAGACAGGAGGGAGATGGAAACACCATATATTTT,CAISLRQEGDGNTIYF
.,.,TRBJ2-5,TRBV27,TGTGCCAGCAGTTTAGAGGGCCGGGGGATGGAGACCCAGTACTTC,CASSLEGRGMETQYF
.,.,TRBJ2-3,TRBV5-4,TGTGCCAGCAGCCGGCCAACAGATACGCAGTATTTT,CASSRPTDTQYF
few,.,TRBJ1-1,TRBV28,TGTGCCAGCAGTTTCTGGGGGGCGACTGAAGCTTTCTTT,CASSFWGATEAFF
.,.,TRBJ1-3,TRBV6-5,TGTGCCAGCAGCCGGGACACTGGAAACACCATATATTTT,CASSRDTGNTIYF
.,.,TRBJ1-1,TRBV4-1,TGCGCCAGCAGCCAAGATGAAGGGGCGAGAACTGAAGCTTTCTTT,CASSQDEGARTEAFF
.,.,TRBJ1-2,TRBV6-1,TGTGCCAGCAATCGGGGACGGGACTATGGCTACACCTTC,CASNRGRDYGYTF
.,.,TRBJ2-7,TRBV4-1,TGCGCCAGCAGCCCTCGGGCGGGGATTACGAGTGAGCAGTACTTC,CASSPRAGITSEQYF
.,.,TRBJ1-4,TRBV11-2,TGTGCCAGCAGCTTCACAGGTGATGAAAAACTGTTTTTT,CASSFTGDEKLFF
.,.,TRBJ2-2,TRBV2,TGTGCCAGCACCAGGGAAAACACCGGGGAGCTGTTTTTT,CASTRENTGELFF
.,.,TRBJ1-1,TRBV4-3,TGCGCCAGCAGCCAAGATCGGAACACTGAAGCTTTCTTT,CASSQDRNTEAFF
once,.,TRBJ1-1,TRBV7-9,TGTGCCAGCAGCTTCTTCACTGAAGCTTTCTTT,CASSFFTEAFF
.,.,TRBJ2-2,TRBV4-3,TGCGCCAGCAGCCCTCGGGAGAACACCGGGGAGCTGTTTTTT,CASSPRENTGELFF
.,.,TRBJ1-4,TRBV5-1,TGCGCCAGCAGCTTGTCAGGGGTTAATAATGAAAAACTGTTTTTT,CASSLSGVNNEKLFF